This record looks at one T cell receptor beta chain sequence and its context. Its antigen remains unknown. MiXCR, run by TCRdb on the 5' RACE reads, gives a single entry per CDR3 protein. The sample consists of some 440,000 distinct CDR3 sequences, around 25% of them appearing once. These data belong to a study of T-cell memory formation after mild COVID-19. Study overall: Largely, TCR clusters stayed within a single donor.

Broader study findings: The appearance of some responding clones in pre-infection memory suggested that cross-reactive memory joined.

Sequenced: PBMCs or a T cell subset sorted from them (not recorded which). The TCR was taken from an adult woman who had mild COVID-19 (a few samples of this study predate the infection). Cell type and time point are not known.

The CDR3 spells CSAPDSHGYTF. In nucleotides, the CDR3 is TGCAGTGCACCGGACTCCCATGGCTACACCTTC. The V gene is TRBV20-1, the J gene TRBJ1-2; D is unresolved. This CDR3 is 11 amino acids long. Germline V gene data show CDR1 as DFQATT and CDR2 as SNEGSKA (reference sequence). V lost 6 bases and J lost 6, with 11 bases in between.